The entry below describes one T cell receptor beta chain. Its target is unknown. The sample belongs to a study of Tregs in tolerant kidney transplant recipients. Assay used: immunoSEQ multiplex PCR; TCRdb lists only in-frame clones, some missing. The sample yields about 77,000 clones, 95% to 98% seen once. Study-wide results and limits: Biological reproducibility was not directly addressed in this study.

Germline lookup yields CDR1 LNHDA and CDR2 SQIVND (reference sequence). Deletions cut 5 bases from V and 6 bases from J, with 20 bases between. CDR3 length: 16 amino acids. The starting material was CD4+ T cells from blood, obtained before the transplant. The TCR was taken from a human donor who received a combined kidney and bone marrow transplant. The V call is TRBV19, the J call TRBJ1-5; D is possibly TRBD1 (6 bases). CDR3 loop: CASSSSGGGLGQPQHF. DNA for the CDR3: TGTGCCAGTAGTTCTTCTGGGGGGGGCTTGGGTCAGCCCCAGCATTTT.